This T cell receptor (beta chain) originates from a study of naive and memory T cell subsets. Study-level findings and limits: Possibly reflecting memory cells re-expressing CD45RA, a few larger clonotypes occurred in naive repertoires, especially CD8. No ground truth validated the naive and memory repertoire findings. Over 95% of naive TCR sequences appeared only once after error correction, unlike memory subsets.

The beta constant-region primer was an equimolar mix of two oligonucleotides covering TRBC1 and TRBC2. Ligated cDNA was amplified by four rounds of PCR with nested alpha and beta constant-region primers and SP2. TCRdb re-derived calls from the UMI-ligation and nested PCR reads in MiXCR, one entry per CDR3 protein. The sample holds 85,000 to 130,000 distinct CDR3 sequences; roughly 15% are singletons and the top ten take approximately 2.8%. The length of the CDR3 is 14 residues. Germline V gives CDR1 LNHNV, CDR2 YYDKDF (reference sequence). Trimming pared 0 bases from V and 3 bases from J, leaving 8 bases between. A remark on this clonotype: The antigen is undetermined.

This chain uses TRBV15 with TRBJ2-5; D is ambiguous. The sample consisted of naive CD8+ T cells from blood. The clonotype comes from a human donor in good health. The CDR3 here is CATSRDRLEETQYF. The CDR3 DNA is TGTGCCACCAGCAGAGACAGGCTAGAAGAGACCCAGTACTTC.